This TCR beta chain comes out of a study of molecular identifiers for immune sequencing clone quantification. Looking at the study overall: In replicates, RNA from about 21,000 or 97,000 naive CD8 cells was divided five ways and four parts were sequenced.

TCRdb fed the PCR reads into MiXCR, producing one record per CDR3 protein. Of approximately 550,000 distinct CDR3 sequences detected, around 23% appear once; the ten largest clones hold approximately 0.8%. The germline CDR1 and CDR2 sequences are MDHEN and SYDVKM. This CDR3 contains 16 residues. J gave up 5 bases and V 6 bases, and 9 bases lay outside the gene matches. The genes are TRBV28 and TRBJ2-2, with TRBD1 matching over 10 bases. The receptor was isolated from a human donor in good health. Some libraries in this study had Jurkat cell RNA spiked in. Sequencing was carried out using naive CD8+ T cells from blood, with Jurkat cell RNA spiked in. Subset in this sample: FACS-sorted CD8+CD4-CCR7+CD45RA+ naive T cells. The CDR3 nucleotides are TGTGCCAGCAGCTTCGCCCGGGACAGGGGTACCGGGGAGCTGTTTTTT. Protein product: CASSFARDRGTGELFF.